The present T cell receptor beta chain was sequenced within a study of blood T cell repertoires in COVID-19. About the study: COVID-19 samples, acute and convalescent, were from the United States, Italy and Spain.

The CDR3 has 15 amino acids. Per the germline V gene, CDR1 is SGHVS and CDR2 is FQNEAQ. V lost 3 bases to trimming and J lost 0 bases; unmatched junction nucleotides: 2. Methods used by the authors: From reference gene primer amplification, estimates of nucleated cell counts were derived. Generated by immunoSEQ multiplex PCR, the TCRdb table keeps only in-frame clones and is missing some. The V and J calls and the clone size are those of that table, but D and trimming were determined from the DNA. The table shows approximately 220,000 clones, with 85% to 90% occurring only once. Only a few counts were recorded for this clone. Researchers sorted participants into cohorts using their self-reported clinical history.

This rearrangement joins TRBV7-8 to TRBJ1-3; 7 bases are shared with TRBD1. Sequencing used PBMCs or T cells enriched from blood (not recorded which). This TCR came from a woman aged 18-35 years in a cohort exposed to, infected with or recovered from COVID-19 (not recorded which). CDR3 in DNA: TGTGCCAGCAGCTTTACAGGGGACTCTGGAAACACCATATATTTT. Its protein product is CASSFTGDSGNTIYF.